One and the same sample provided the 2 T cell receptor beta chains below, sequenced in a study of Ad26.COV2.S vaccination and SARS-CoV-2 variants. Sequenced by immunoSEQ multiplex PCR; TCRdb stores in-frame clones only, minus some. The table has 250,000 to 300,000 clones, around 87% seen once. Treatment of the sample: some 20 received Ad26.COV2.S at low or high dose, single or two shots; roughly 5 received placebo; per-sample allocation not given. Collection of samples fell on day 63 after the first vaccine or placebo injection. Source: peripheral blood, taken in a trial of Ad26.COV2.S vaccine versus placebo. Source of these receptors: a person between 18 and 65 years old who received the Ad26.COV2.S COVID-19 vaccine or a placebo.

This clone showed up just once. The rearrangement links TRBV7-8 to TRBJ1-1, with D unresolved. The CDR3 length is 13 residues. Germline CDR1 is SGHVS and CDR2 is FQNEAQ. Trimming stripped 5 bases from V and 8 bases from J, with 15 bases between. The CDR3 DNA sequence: TGTGCCAGCAGCCGTGTCCCGAGCCGGGAAGCTTTCTTT. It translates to CASSRVPSREAFF.

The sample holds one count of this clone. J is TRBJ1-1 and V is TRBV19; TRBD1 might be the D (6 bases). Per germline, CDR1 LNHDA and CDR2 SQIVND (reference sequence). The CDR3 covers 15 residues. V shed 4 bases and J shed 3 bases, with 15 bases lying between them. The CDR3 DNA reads TGTGCCAGTAGTACCACAGGGTTTAAAGACACTGAAGCTTTCTTT. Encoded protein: CASSTTGFKDTEAFF.